Shown below are 22 T cell receptor beta chains from a single sample sequenced in a study of T cell responses to AZD1222 COVID-19 vaccine. The data were produced by immunoSEQ multiplex PCR, yet TCRdb's version contains in-frame clones alone and is incomplete. There are 90,000 to 150,000 clones in the sample; approximately 90% occur only once, and 4% to 5% lies in the top ten. Source: peripheral blood, taken on day 0 of AZD1222 vaccination. Source of these receptors: an adult in good health.

The V and J genes are TRBV4-3 and TRBJ1-4; D perhaps matches TRBD1 (5 bases). This CDR3 comprises 15 residues. Per the germline V gene, CDR1 is LGHNA and CDR2 is YSLEER. With 0 bases removed from V and 8 bases from J, the gap between germline ends came to 13 bases. In nucleotides, the CDR3 is TGCGCCAGCAGCCAAGAGGGCAGGGTAGAGGAAAAACTGTTTTTT. Translated: CASSQEGRVEEKLFF.

V usage is TRBV5-4 and J usage is TRBJ1-4; no firm D call. The CDR3 covers 15 residues. Germline V lookup: CDR1 SGHNT, CDR2 YYREEE (reference sequence). Trimming stripped 2 bases from V and 0 bases from J, with 8 bases between. This CDR3 is CASSLDLATNEKLFF. In nucleotides, the CDR3 is TGTGCCAGCAGCTTAGACCTTGCAACTAATGAAAAACTGTTTTTT.

This clone has more than one count but fewer than ten. This rearrangement joins TRBV15 to TRBJ1-3; tentatively, D is TRBD1 (6 bases). The CDR3 loop spans 13 amino acids. Trimming stripped 3 bases from V and 4 bases from J, with 7 bases between. Germline CDR1 LNHNV, CDR2 YYDKDF (reference sequence). CDR3 protein: CATSSDRGNTIYF. The CDR3 bases are TGTGCCACCAGCAGCGACAGGGGAAACACCATATATTTT.

V and J are TRBV5-6 and TRBJ1-2; tentative D call: TRBD1 (5 bases). Trimming removed 2 bases at V and 5 bases at J, with 13 bases between. Germline V lookup: CDR1 SGHDT, CDR2 YYEEEE. This CDR3 is built from 14 residues. The CDR3 sequence: CASSFQGMGYGYTF. The CDR3 DNA reads as TGTGCCAGCAGCTTCCAGGGTATGGGGTATGGCTACACCTTC.

The chain combines TRBV6-2 or TRBV6-3 with TRBJ2-5, with D perhaps TRBD1 or TRBD2 (5 bases each). The CDR3 covers 14 residues. Germline-derived CDR1 and CDR2 are MNHEY and SVGEGT. Trimming took off 2 bases at V and 5 bases at J, with 12 bases between the two ends. In DNA, the CDR3 is TGTGCCAGCAGTTACGGGGGACGCGTTGAGACCCAGTACTTC. Protein sequence: CASSYGGRVETQYF.

This sequence joins TRBV19 and TRBJ2-7, with 10 bases fitting TRBD1. From germline, CDR1 is LNHDA and CDR2 SQIVND (reference sequence). The CDR3 contains 15 residues. The ends lost 6 bases at V and 0 bases at J; junction bases unmatched: 5. In nucleotides, the CDR3 is TGTGCCAGTAGGATGACAGGGGGCTACTCCTACGAGCAGTACTTC. It translates to CASRMTGGYSYEQYF. Looking up the rest from reference TRBV19 and TRBJ2-7 gives the full variable domain: DGGITQSPKYLFRKEGQNVTLSCEQNLNHDAMYWYRQDPGQGLRLIYYSQIVNDFQKGDIAEGYSVSREKKESFPLTVTSAQKNPTAFYLCASRMTGGYSYEQYFGPGTRLTVT.

J is TRBJ1-3 and V is TRBV24-1; D gene ambiguous. This CDR3 is built from 12 residues. Trimming left V 5 bases short and J 1 base short, with 2 bases between. In germline, CDR1 is KGHDR, CDR2 SFDVKD. The CDR3 region has the DNA TGTGCCACCAGTGCATCTGGAAACACCATATATTTT. Translating gives CATSASGNTIYF.

The chain uses TRBV27 and TRBJ1-6, with a weak D call TRBD1 (5 bases). Trimming removed 6 bases at V and 9 bases at J, with 18 bases between. CDR3 length equals 15 residues. Germline loops: CDR1 MNHEY, CDR2 SMNVEV (reference sequence). CDR3 sequence reads: CASRYRDAAGSPLHF. CDR3 nucleotides: TGTGCCAGCAGATATAGGGACGCGGCAGGTTCACCCCTCCACTTT.

The V call is TRBV6-1, the J call TRBJ2-2, with no clear D. This CDR3 region has 18 residues. Per the germline V gene, CDR1 is MNHNS and CDR2 is SASEGT. The ends were cut back, 4 bases at V and 1 base at J, with 19 bases in the middle. CDR3 region: CASSVAHRGSGNTGELFF. Written as DNA, the CDR3 is TGTGCCAGCAGTGTTGCCCACCGAGGCAGTGGGAACACCGGGGAGCTGTTTTTT.

This chain joins TRBV20-1 and TRBJ2-1; D unresolved. CDR1 and CDR2 (germline): DFQATT, SNEGSKA (reference sequence). The CDR3 runs 9 residues. With 3 bases removed from V and 8 bases from J, the gap between germline ends came to 2 bases. CDR3 in DNA: TGCAGTGCTAGGTATGAGCAGTTCTTC. Translation: CSARYEQFF.

CDR3 coding DNA: TGCAGCGTGAGGGACGGGATCGAGACCCAGTACTTC. This sequence encodes CSVRDGIETQYF. The V and J genes are TRBV29-1 and TRBJ2-5; either TRBD1 or TRBD2 may supply D (5 bases each). The CDR3 length is 12 residues. Germline V gene lookup returns CDR1 SQVTM and CDR2 ANQGSEA. Trimming removed 6 bases at V and 5 bases at J, with 13 bases between.

V is TRBV5-1 and J is TRBJ2-5; D unclear. The CDR3 length is 14 residues. Germline V gene sequence: CDR1 SGHRS, CDR2 YFSETQ. V lost 1 base to trimming and J lost 6 bases, with 13 bases between them. CDR3 region: CASSLSPDPQTQYF. Written as DNA, the CDR3 is TGCGCCAGCAGCTTGTCTCCGGACCCTCAGACCCAGTACTTC. The whole variable domain, remainder taken from reference TRBV5-1 and TRBJ2-5, is KAGVTQTPRYLIKTRGQQVTLSCSPISGHRSVSWYQQTPGQGLQFLFEYFSETQRNKGNFPGRFSGRQFSNSRSEMNVSTLELGDSALYLCASSLSPDPQTQYFGPGTRLLVL.

The chain has TRBV7-8 and TRBJ1-1; a weak D match, TRBD1 (5 bases). Trimming took off 1 base at V and 4 bases at J, with 10 bases between the two ends. Germline V gene lookup returns CDR1 SGHVS and CDR2 FQNEAQ. The CDR3 length is 14 residues. The CDR3 sequence: CASSLGGSGTEAFF. The CDR3 DNA follows: TGTGCCAGCAGCTTAGGGGGCAGCGGCACTGAAGCTTTCTTT.

This chain joins TRBV7-9 and TRBJ2-1; D is perhaps TRBD1 (6 bases). Germline-derived CDR1 and CDR2 are SEHNR and FQNEAQ (reference sequence). V lost 6 bases, J lost 6 bases, and 12 bases lay in between. CDR3 length: 13 residues. CDR3 residues: CASRLTGPNEQFF. The CDR3 DNA reads as TGTGCCAGCAGGTTGACAGGACCCAATGAGCAGTTCTTC.

This chain connects TRBV5-4 to TRBJ2-7, with 7 bases matching TRBD2. The CDR3 has 14 residues. Germline CDR1 is SGHNT and CDR2 is YYREEE (reference sequence). Trimming took 4 bases from V and 4 from J; bases not matched to a gene: 8. The CDR3 here is CASSPNLAGYEQYF. The CDR3 DNA follows: TGTGCCAGCAGCCCTAACTTAGCGGGTTACGAGCAGTACTTC.

The chain carries TRBV21-1 and TRBJ1-1. TRBV21-1 has pseudogene status. The CDR3 length is 17 residues. The CDR3 protein is CASTKPPIPGTHTEAFF. Here the CDR3 DNA reads TGTGCCAGCACAAAGCCCCCAATACCTGGGACTCACACTGAAGCTTTCTTT.

The chain carries TRBV6-2 or TRBV6-3 and TRBJ1-2; 9 nucleotides agree with TRBD1. CDR1 and CDR2 from the germline V gene are MNHEY and SVGEGT. The CDR3 totals 16 residues. V shed 6 bases and J 3 bases; nucleotides not matched to a gene: 11. DNA for the CDR3: TGTGCCAGCAGCCCCGCCGGGACAGGGAGGGACTATGGCTACACCTTC. It codes for CASSPAGTGRDYGYTF.

This clone was picked up one time. This chain joins TRBV25-1 and TRBJ1-4; 7 bases are shared with TRBD1. The CDR3 extends over 15 amino acids. J lost 6 bases, V lost 4 bases, and 8 bases had no gene match. The germline CDR1 and CDR2 sequences are MGHDK and SYGVNS. CDR3 amino acids: CASSGPRQGDEKLFF. Written as DNA, the CDR3 is TGTGCCAGCAGTGGCCCTAGACAGGGAGATGAAAAACTGTTTTTT.

The chain has TRBV12-5 and TRBJ1-1, with a weak D call TRBD1 (5 bases). The germline CDR1 and CDR2 sequences are LGHNT and FRNRAP. The V end lost 6 bases, the J end lost 2 bases, and 10 bases lay between the germline ends. The CDR3 loop spans 13 amino acids. CDR3 loop: CASGTELNTEAFF. Here the CDR3 DNA reads TGTGCTAGTGGGACAGAGTTAAACACTGAAGCTTTCTTT.

This sequence joins TRBV7-2 and TRBJ2-1; 9 positions agree with TRBD1. This CDR3 region has 15 residues. Per germline, CDR1 SGHTA and CDR2 FQGNSA. The J segment lost 4 bases and the V segment lost 3 bases, leaving 4 bases of the junction unmatched. The CDR3: CASSLWTGAYNEQFF. CDR3 nucleotides: TGTGCCAGCAGCTTGTGGACAGGGGCGTACAATGAGCAGTTCTTC.

CDR3 amino acids: CATGEQGPYEQYF. CDR3 nucleotide sequence: TGCGCCACCGGTGAACAGGGCCCCTACGAGCAGTACTTC. The V call is TRBV5-1, the J call TRBJ2-7; D may be TRBD1 (6 bases). Trimming shortened V by 9 bases and J by 2 bases, and 15 bases separated the two germline ends. Per the germline V gene, CDR1 is SGHRS and CDR2 is YFSETQ. CDR3 size: 13 residues.

This chain uses TRBV28 with TRBJ1-5, with 7 bases identical to TRBD1. Per the germline V gene, CDR1 is MDHEN and CDR2 is SYDVKM. CDR3 length: 16 amino acids. J lost 2 bases, V lost 2 bases, and 6 bases had no gene match. DNA for the CDR3: TGTGCCAGCAGTTTACCCTACCAGGGGGGCAATCAGCCCCAGCATTTT. It specifies CASSLPYQGGNQPQHF.